Given below is one T cell receptor (beta chain) in context. This sample is drawn from a study of blood T cell repertoires in COVID-19. The CDR3 has 12 residues. Germline V gives CDR1 SQVTM, CDR2 ANQGSEA. The V segment lost 7 bases and the J segment 5 bases; nucleotides outside the gene matches: 5. Methods used by the authors: Researchers report that nucleated cell counts were estimated from reference gene primer amplification. Repertoires were generated with immunoSEQ multiplex PCR, while TCRdb's copy carries only in-frame clones and drops some. V, J and clone size are taken as reported in that table, and D and trimming were inferred from the DNA itself. Here the sample spans 300,000 to 350,000 clones, 65% to 90% being singletons.

The clonotype originates from a woman in her forties with acute COVID-19. Sequencing was carried out using PBMCs or T cells enriched from blood (not recorded which). The chain recombines TRBV29-1 with TRBJ2-7; the match to TRBD1 covers 10 bases. The DNA of the CDR3 is TGCAGCGGGGGACAGGGGACCCACGAGCAGTACTTC. Its protein product is CSGGQGTHEQYF.